These 2 T cell receptor beta chains share one sample of origin, sequenced in a study of T cell changes during pregnancy in multiple sclerosis. Only in-frame clones appear in the TCRdb table, and some are missing; sequencing was by immunoSEQ multiplex PCR. Seen here are some 21,000 clones, about 90% observed once, and the top ten hold approximately 5%. The sequences come from CD8+ T cells from peripheral blood mononuclear cells, collected in the second trimester of pregnancy. These receptors all stem from a female donor in good health, enrolled as a control in a pregnancy study.

The chain carries TRBV9 and TRBJ2-7; possibly TRBD2 for D (6 bases). Trimming took 6 bases from V and 2 from J, leaving 15 bases between them. Germline-derived CDR1 and CDR2 are SGDLS and YYNGEE. The CDR3 is 14 amino acids. The CDR3 loop is CASTAGTEPYEQYF. As DNA, the CDR3 is TGTGCCAGCACCGCGGGGACGGAACCCTACGAGCAGTACTTC.

This clone is deemed medium-sized. The genes are TRBV28 and TRBJ1-4; tentatively, D is TRBD1 (6 bases). Germline CDR1 is MDHEN and CDR2 is SYDVKM. The CDR3 extends over 17 amino acids. Trimming pared 4 bases from V and 2 bases from J, leaving 17 bases between. The DNA of the CDR3 is TGTGCCAGCAGTTCGATATTTTCAGGGGCGACTAATGAAAAACTGTTTTTT. It encodes CASSSIFSGATNEKLFF.